The present T cell receptor beta chain was sequenced within a study of blood T cells in healthy people across ages. The table lists this clonotype with a few counts. Alongside a J-beta primer mix, a sample-barcoded 5' primer served in a second PCR lasting about 7 to 11 cycles. TCRdb re-called the 5' RACE reads with MiXCR, one entry per CDR3 protein. Here the sample spans over 700,000 distinct CDR3 sequences, approximately 25% being singletons. The V segment lost 2 bases and the J segment 2 bases; nucleotides outside the gene matches: 3. Germline V gives CDR1 SGHTA, CDR2 FQGTGA. This CDR3 contains 15 residues. These records were also assigned to another study, of T cells of mothers and their children.

The clonotype originates from a boy between 10 and 17 years old in good health. The sequenced sample consisted of blood. J is TRBJ2-3 and V is TRBV7-3, with 8 bases that match TRBD2. The CDR3 DNA reads as TGTGCCAGCAGCTTAGAAGCGGGGGCCACAGATACGCAGTATTTT. Its protein is CASSLEAGATDTQYF.